This T cell receptor (beta chain) was sequenced in a study of blood T cell repertoires in COVID-19. Enrollees, about 18 to 95 years old, lived in 24 US areas. Assignments of participants to cohorts depended upon their own reported clinical history. Symptom resolution, clearance, or two negative PCRs marked donors in Cohort 3 as recovered. In this sample, this clone turned up once. As processed by the authors: Counts of nucleated cells, estimated from reference gene primer amplification, were obtained. The data were produced by immunoSEQ multiplex PCR, yet TCRdb's version contains in-frame clones alone and is incomplete. V and J calls and clone size are as listed in that table; D and trimming were resolved from the DNA. The sample shows some 390,000 clones, roughly 90% of them seen only once. The CDR3 sequence is 15 residues long. The V end lost 4 bases, the J end lost 0 bases, and 10 bases lay between the germline ends. Germline V gene lookup returns CDR1 MGHRA and CDR2 YSYEKL.

Input material: PBMCs or T cells enriched from blood (not recorded which). The receptor's source is a woman aged 25-40 years who had recovered from COVID-19. The chain couples TRBV4-1 to TRBJ2-1; D not certain. CDR3 residues: CASSPSVSSYNEQFF. The CDR3, as DNA: TGCGCCAGCAGCCCGAGCGTTAGCTCCTACAATGAGCAGTTCTTC.